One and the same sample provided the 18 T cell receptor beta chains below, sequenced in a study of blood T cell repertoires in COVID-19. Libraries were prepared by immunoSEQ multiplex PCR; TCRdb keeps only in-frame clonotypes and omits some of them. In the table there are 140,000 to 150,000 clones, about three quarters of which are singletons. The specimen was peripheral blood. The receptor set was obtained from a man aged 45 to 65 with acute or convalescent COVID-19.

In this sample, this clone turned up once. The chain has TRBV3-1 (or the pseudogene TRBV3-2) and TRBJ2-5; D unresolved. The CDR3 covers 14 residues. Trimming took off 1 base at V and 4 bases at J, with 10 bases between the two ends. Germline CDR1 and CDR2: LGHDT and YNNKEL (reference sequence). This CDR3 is CASSQVLYTETQYF. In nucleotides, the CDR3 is TGTGCCAGCAGCCAAGTTCTGTACACAGAGACCCAGTACTTC.

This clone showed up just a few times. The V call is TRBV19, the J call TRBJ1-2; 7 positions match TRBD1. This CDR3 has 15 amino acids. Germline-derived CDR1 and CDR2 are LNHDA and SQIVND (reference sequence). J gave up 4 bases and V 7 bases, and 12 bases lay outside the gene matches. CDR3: CASTKRSGGGYGYTF. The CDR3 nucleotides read TGTGCCAGTACCAAAAGGTCAGGGGGAGGCTATGGCTACACCTTC.

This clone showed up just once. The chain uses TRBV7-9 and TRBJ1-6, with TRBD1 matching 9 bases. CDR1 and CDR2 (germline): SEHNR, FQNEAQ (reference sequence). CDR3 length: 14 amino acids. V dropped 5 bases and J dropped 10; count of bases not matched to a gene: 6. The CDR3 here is CASSRQGEGSPLHF. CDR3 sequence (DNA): TGTGCCAGCAGCCGACAGGGGGAGGGCTCACCCCTCCACTTT.

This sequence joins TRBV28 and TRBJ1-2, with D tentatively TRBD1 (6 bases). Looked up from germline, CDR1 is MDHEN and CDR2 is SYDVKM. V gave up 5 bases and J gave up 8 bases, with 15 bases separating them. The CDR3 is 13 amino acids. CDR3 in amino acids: CASSQVTGIGYTF. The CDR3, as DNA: TGTGCCAGCAGTCAAGTTACAGGGATCGGCTACACCTTC.

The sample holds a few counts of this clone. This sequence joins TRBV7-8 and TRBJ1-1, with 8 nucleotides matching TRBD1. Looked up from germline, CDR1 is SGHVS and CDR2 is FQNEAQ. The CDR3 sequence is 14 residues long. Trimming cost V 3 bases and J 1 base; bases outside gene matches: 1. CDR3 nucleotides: TGTGCCAGCAGCTTCGGGACAGGGAACACTGAAGCTTTCTTT. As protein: CASSFGTGNTEAFF.

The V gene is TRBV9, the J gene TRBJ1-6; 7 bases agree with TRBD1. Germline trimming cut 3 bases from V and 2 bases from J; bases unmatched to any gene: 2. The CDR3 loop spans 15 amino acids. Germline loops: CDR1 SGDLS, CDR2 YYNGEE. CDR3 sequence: CASSGQGAYNSPLHF. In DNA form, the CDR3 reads TGTGCCAGCAGCGGTCAGGGGGCCTATAATTCACCCCTCCACTTT.

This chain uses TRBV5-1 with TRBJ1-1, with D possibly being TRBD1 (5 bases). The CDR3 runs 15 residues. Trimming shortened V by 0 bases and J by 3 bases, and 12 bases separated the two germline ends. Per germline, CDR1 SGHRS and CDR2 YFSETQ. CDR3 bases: TGCGCCAGCAGCTTGGTTGGGGACTTGGACACTGAAGCTTTCTTT. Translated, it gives CASSLVGDLDTEAFF.

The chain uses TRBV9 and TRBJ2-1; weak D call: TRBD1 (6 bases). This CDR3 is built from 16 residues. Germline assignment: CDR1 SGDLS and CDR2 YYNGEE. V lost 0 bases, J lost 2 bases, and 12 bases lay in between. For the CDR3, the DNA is TGTGCCAGCAGCGTAGACCTACAGGGTCCCTACAATGAGCAGTTCTTC. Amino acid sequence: CASSVDLQGPYNEQFF. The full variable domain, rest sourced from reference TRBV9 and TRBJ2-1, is DSGVTQTPKHLITATGQRVTLRCSPRSGDLSVYWYQQSLDQGLQFLIQYYNGEERAKGNILERFSAQQFPDLHSELNLSSLELGDSALYFCASSVDLQGPYNEQFFGPGTRLTVL.

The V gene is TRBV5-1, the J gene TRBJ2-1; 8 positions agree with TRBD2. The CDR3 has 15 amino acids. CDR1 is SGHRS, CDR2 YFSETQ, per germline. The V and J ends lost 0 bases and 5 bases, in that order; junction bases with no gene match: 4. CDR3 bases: TGCGCCAGCAGCTTGGTTACTAGCGGTAACAATGAGCAGTTCTTC. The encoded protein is CASSLVTSGNNEQFF. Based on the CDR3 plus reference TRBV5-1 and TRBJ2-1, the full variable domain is KAGVTQTPRYLIKTRGQQVTLSCSPISGHRSVSWYQQTPGQGLQFLFEYFSETQRNKGNFPGRFSGRQFSNSRSEMNVSTLELGDSALYLCASSLVTSGNNEQFFGPGTRLTVL.

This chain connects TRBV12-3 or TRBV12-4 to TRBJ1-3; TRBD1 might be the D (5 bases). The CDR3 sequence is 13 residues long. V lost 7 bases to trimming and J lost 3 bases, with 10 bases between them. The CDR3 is CASTQGYGNTIYF. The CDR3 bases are TGTGCCAGCACCCAGGGTTATGGAAACACCATATATTTT.

The CDR3 loop is CASSDSRVIRQPQHF. In DNA form, the CDR3 reads TGTGCCAGCAGTGATTCCAGGGTAATTCGACAGCCCCAGCATTTT. The V and J genes are TRBV25-1 and TRBJ1-5; a weak D match, TRBD1 (5 bases). V was clipped by 3 bases and J by 7 bases, with 16 bases between them. Germline V gene lookup returns CDR1 MGHDK and CDR2 SYGVNS. This CDR3 region has 15 residues.

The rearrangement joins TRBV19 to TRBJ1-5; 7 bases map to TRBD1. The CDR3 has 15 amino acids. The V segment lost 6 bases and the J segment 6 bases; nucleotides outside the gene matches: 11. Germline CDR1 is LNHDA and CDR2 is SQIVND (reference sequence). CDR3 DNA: TGTGCCAGTAGCCCAAAAGGGGACAGATTTCAGCCCCAGCATTTT. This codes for CASSPKGDRFQPQHF.

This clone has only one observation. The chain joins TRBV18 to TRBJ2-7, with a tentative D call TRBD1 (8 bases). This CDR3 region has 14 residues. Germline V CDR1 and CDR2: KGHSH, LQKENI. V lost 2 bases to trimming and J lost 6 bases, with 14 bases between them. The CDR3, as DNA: TGTGCCAGCTCACCAACGACAGGGGAGGGCGAGCAGTACTTC. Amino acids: CASSPTTGEGEQYF.

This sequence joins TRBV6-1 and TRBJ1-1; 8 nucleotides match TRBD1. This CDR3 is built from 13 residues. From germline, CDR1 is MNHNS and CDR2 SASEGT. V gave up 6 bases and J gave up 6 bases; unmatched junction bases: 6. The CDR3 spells CASSPWDRSEAFF. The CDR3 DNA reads TGTGCCAGCAGCCCCTGGGACAGGTCTGAAGCTTTCTTT.

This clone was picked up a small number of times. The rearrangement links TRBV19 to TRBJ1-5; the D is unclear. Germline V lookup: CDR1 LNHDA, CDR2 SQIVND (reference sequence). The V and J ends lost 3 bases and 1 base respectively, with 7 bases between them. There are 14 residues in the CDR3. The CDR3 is CASSMEESNQPQHF. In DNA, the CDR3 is TGTGCCAGTAGTATGGAGGAGAGCAATCAGCCCCAGCATTTT.

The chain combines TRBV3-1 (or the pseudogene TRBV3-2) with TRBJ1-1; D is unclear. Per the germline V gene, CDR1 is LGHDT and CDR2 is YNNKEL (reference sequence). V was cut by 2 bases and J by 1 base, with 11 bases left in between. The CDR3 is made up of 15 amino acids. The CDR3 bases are TGTGCCAGCAGCCAATTCGCGTCCGGGAACACTGAAGCTTTCTTT. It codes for CASSQFASGNTEAFF.

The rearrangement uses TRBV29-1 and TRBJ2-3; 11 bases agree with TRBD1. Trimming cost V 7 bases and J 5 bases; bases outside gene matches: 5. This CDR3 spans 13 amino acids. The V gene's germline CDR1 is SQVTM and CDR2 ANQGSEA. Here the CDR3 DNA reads TGCAGCGGGAGGACAGGGGGCGTAGATACGCAGTATTTT. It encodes CSGRTGGVDTQYF.

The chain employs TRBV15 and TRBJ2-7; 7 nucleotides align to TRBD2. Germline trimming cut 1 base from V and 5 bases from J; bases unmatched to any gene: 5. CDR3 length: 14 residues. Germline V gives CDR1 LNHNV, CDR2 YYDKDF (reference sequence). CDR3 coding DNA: TGTGCCACCAGCAGAGGGGGGGGTGTGGACGAGCAGTACTTC. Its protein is CATSRGGGVDEQYF.